A single sample gave rise to the 7 T cell receptor beta chains below, sequenced in a study of CD8 T cells in Susac syndrome. RNA in amounts of about 0.5 to 1 ug was reverse transcribed with random hexamers. TCRdb re-derived calls from the immunoSEQ multiplex PCR reads in MiXCR, one entry per CDR3 protein. This repertoire shows a few hundred thousand distinct CDR3 sequences, 95% found once; its top ten account for 0.095%. The sequencing sample was made of CD4+ T cells from PBMCs. These receptors came from a human donor with multiple sclerosis.

V usage is TRBV20-1 and J usage is TRBJ2-7, with 8 bases matching TRBD2. CDR3 length: 14 residues. Germline trimming cut 3 bases from V and 6 bases from J; bases unmatched to any gene: 10. Germline V lookup: CDR1 DFQATT, CDR2 SNEGSKA (reference sequence). CDR3 in DNA: TGCAGTGCTAGGAGACGGGAGGGCCGTTTCGAGCAGTACTTC. It specifies CSARRREGRFEQYF.

The chain couples TRBV12-3 or TRBV12-4 to TRBJ2-1; no firm D call. V lost 5 bases to trimming and J lost 4 bases, with 6 bases between them. This CDR3 region has 12 residues. CDR3 residues: CASSNRYNEQFF. The CDR3 DNA reads as TGTGCCAGCAGTAACCGGTACAATGAGCAGTTCTTC.

CDR3 DNA sequence: TGCAGTGCTAGGTGGGTCGGAGAGACCCAGTACTTC. Protein: CSARWVGETQYF. This chain links TRBV20-1 with TRBJ2-5; the D is unclear. Germline V lookup: CDR1 DFQATT, CDR2 SNEGSKA (reference sequence). V lost 3 bases to trimming and J lost 4 bases, with 9 bases between them. This CDR3 is built from 12 residues.

V gene TRBV10-2 combines with J gene TRBJ2-5, with D perhaps assigned TRBD1 or TRBD2 (6 bases each). From germline, CDR1 is WSHSY and CDR2 SAAADI. The CDR3 is made up of 13 amino acids. The V and J ends lost 7 bases and 4 bases respectively, with 13 bases between them. The CDR3 nucleotides read TGCGCCAGCACACAGGGAGGACGAGAGACCCAGTACTTC. As protein: CASTQGGRETQYF.

The gene calls are TRBV5-1 and TRBJ2-1; 7 nucleotides match TRBD2. Trimming cost V 8 bases and J 1 base; bases outside gene matches: 6. Germline CDR1 and CDR2: SGHRS and YFSETQ. This CDR3 contains 14 residues. This CDR3 is CASGRTSSYNEQFF. The DNA of the CDR3 is TGCGCCAGTGGCAGGACTAGTTCCTACAATGAGCAGTTCTTC.

The chain joins TRBV30 to TRBJ1-2, with D unclear. CDR3 length: 14 residues. Germline CDR1 and CDR2: GTSNPN and SVGIG (reference sequence). The DNA of the CDR3 is TGTGCTCAGACCCGGGCGGGTGGGCTCTATGGCTACACCTTC. Its protein is CAQTRAGGLYGYTF. Looking up the rest from reference TRBV30 and TRBJ1-2 gives the full variable domain: SQTIHQWPATLVQPVGSPLSLECTVEGTSNPNLYWYRQAAGRGLQLLFYSVGIGQISSEVPQNLSASRPQDRQFILSSKKLLLSDSGFYLCAQTRAGGLYGYTFGSGTRLTVV.

The rearrangement uses TRBV29-1 and TRBJ2-2; D is undetermined. The V gene lost 2 bases and the J gene lost 10 bases, with 14 bases spanning the gap. CDR1 SQVTM and CDR2 ANQGSEA come from the germline V gene. The CDR3 runs to 13 residues. DNA of the CDR3: TGCAGCGTTGAAACTCATCCCTCAGCGGAGCTGTTTTTT. It specifies CSVETHPSAELFF.